This TCR beta chain was obtained from a study of blood T cell repertoires in COVID-19 (dated by TCRdb to between 2020 and 2021). The study in broad terms: The collaborator samples originated in the United States, Italy and Spain and spanned the acute and convalescent phases of COVID-19. The material from the prospective study consisted of cDNA or gDNA derived from T cells, B-cell-depleted T cells, or PBMCs. Subjects who had been exposed to COVID-19, were actively infected with it, or had recovered from it provided the deeply sampled blood TCRbeta repertoires that made up the dataset. The repertoires were released in a freely available public database intended as a resource for research on the immune response to SARS-CoV-2. Samples came from the ongoing ImmuneRACE study (first 160 participants) plus 1,254 subjects from 6 global collaborators. Sample metadata almost always included a de-identified subject ID, COVID-19 status, age in years and sex. HLA class I and class II types, where available, came from metadata supplied by the sample provider rather than from assay-based typing. What the research found in general, with its limitations: How much clinical and demographic metadata was included differed by source and by participant, and the metadata was provided uncurated.

As concerns this clone: Its antigen is not yet known. No base qualities exist here, and no much larger clone lies one base off it.

Participants in the prospective study were enrolled through a virtual design, were aged roughly 18 to 100 years, and lived in 20 to 30 United States geographic areas. In the prospective study, cohorts were assigned on the basis of participant-reported clinical history obtained from a screening survey and a study questionnaire. Mobile phlebotomists in the prospective study collected whole blood, serum and a nasopharyngeal or oropharyngeal swab from every participant. Over an approximately 2-month period, participants in the prospective study had the option of providing additional blood draws and questionnaires. Prospective study blood samples were shipped either frozen or at room temperature before DNA extraction. TCRbeta CDR3 regions were amplified from genomic DNA using the immunoSEQ Assay, a bias-controlled multiplex PCR. On the authors' methods: The number of nucleated cells in each sample was estimated from the amplification of reference gene primers within the assay. To quantify the absolute abundance of each unique TCRbeta CDR3 rearrangement, sequence reads were collapsed and filtered. For each sample, productive Simpson clonality was calculated as the square root of Simpson's diversity index across productive rearrangements. Entries here come from immuneACCESS through TCRdb and include only in-frame sequences with V and J called. Some clones fail to appear in such tables; in the studies checked, an unresolved V gene covers under half of the shortfall, and the cause of the remainder is unknown. V, J and clone size reflect that table, while D and trimming were determined from the DNA. The sample yields roughly 250,000 clones; approximately 86% were counted once. 2.6% of the sample comes from the top ten.

CDR3 length: 15 amino acids, cysteine to phenylalanine. The CDR3 DNA has 45 bases and is translated from base 1. V is trimmed back by 2 bases and J by 8 bases, and the junction contains 7 bases that no gene match accounts for. The germline V gene sets CDR1 to SGHRS and CDR2 to YFSETQ. The V gene is TRBV5-1 and the J gene is TRBJ2-1, and TRBD1 matches 10 of the central bases. This TCR was recovered from a young woman with acute COVID-19. Sequenced material: PBMCs or T cells enriched from blood (not recorded which). CDR3 loop: CASSLRTGGRDEQFF. The nucleotide sequence is given as TGCGCCAGCAGCTTAAGGACAGGGGGACGGGATGAGCAGTTCTTC.